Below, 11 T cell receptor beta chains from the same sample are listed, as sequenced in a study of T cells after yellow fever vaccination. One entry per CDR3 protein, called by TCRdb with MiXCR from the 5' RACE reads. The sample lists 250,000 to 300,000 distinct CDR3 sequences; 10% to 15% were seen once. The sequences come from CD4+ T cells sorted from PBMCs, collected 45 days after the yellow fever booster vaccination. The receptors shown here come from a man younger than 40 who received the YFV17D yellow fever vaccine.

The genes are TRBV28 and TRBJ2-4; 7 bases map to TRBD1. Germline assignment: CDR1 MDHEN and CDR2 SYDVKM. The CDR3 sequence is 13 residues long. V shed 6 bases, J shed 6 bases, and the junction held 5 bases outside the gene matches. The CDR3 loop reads CASSLKGANIQYF. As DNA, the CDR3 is TGTGCCAGCAGCCTCAAGGGGGCAAACATTCAGTACTTC.

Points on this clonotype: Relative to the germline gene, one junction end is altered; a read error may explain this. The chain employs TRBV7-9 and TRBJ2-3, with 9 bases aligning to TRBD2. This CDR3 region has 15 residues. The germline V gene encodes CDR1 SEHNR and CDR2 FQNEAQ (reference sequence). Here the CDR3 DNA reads TGTGCCAACAGCTTAGCTAGCGGGACCACAGATACGCAGTATTTT. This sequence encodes CANSLASGTTDTQYF.

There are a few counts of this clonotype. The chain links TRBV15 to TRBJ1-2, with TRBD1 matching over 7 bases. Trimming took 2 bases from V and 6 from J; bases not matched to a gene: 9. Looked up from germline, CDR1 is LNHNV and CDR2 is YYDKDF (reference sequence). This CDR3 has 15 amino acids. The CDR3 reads CATSRRIQGVHGYTF. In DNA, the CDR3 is TGTGCCACCAGCAGACGAATTCAGGGGGTCCATGGCTACACCTTC.

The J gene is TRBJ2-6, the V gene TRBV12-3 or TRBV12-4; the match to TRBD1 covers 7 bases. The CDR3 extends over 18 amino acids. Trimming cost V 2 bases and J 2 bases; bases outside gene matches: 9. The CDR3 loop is CASSLTSGTDTGANVLTF. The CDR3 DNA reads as TGTGCCAGCAGTTTAACTTCCGGGACAGACACTGGGGCCAACGTCCTGACTTTC.

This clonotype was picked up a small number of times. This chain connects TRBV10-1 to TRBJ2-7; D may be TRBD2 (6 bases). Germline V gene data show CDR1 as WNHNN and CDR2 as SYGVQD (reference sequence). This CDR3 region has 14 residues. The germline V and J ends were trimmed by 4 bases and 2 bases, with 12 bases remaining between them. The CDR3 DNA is TGCGCCAGCAGTGTAGGACTACCTCCCTACGAGCAGTACTTC. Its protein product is CASSVGLPPYEQYF.

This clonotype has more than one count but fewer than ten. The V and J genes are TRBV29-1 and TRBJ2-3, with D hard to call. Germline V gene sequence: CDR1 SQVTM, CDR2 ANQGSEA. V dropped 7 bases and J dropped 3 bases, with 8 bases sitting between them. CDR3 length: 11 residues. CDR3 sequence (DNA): TGCAGCGGGAAGAGTACAGATACGCAGTATTTT. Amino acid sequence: CSGKSTDTQYF.

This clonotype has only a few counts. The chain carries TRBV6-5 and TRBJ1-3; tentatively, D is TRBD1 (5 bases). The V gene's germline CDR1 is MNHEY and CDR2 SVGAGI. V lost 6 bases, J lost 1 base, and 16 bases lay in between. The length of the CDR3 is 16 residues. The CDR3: CASRPHPGRSGNTIYF. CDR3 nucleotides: TGTGCCAGCAGGCCCCACCCGGGACGATCTGGAAACACCATATATTTT.

CDR3 DNA: TGTGCCAGCAGCCCAAGAGCGGGAGACGGTGTTTATGAGCAGTTCTTC. Translation: CASSPRAGDGVYEQFF. The V gene is TRBV3-1, the J gene TRBJ2-1, with 8 positions matching TRBD2. J lost 8 bases, V lost 4 bases, and 13 bases had no gene match. CDR1 and CDR2 (germline): LGHDT, YNNKEL (reference sequence). The CDR3 contains 16 residues.

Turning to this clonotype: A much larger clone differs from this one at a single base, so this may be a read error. The CDR3 DNA sequence: TGCAGCGTTGTTCCAGGGTTGCACACCGGGCAGCTGTTTTTT. Translated: CSVVPGLHTGQLFF. The chain has TRBV29-1 and TRBJ2-2, with a possible D match to TRBD1 (5 bases). The CDR3 spans 14 residues. The V gene's germline CDR1 is SQVTM and CDR2 ANQGSEA.

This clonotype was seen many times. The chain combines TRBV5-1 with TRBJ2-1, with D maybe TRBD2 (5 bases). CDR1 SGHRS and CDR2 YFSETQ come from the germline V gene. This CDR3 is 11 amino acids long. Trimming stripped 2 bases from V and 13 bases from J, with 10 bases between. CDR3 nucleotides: TGCGCCAGCAGCTTCCAACGGGAACAGTTCTTC. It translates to CASSFQREQFF.

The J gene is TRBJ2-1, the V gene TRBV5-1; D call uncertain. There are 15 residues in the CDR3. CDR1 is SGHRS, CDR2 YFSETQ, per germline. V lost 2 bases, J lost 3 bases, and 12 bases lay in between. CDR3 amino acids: CASSLRGRVYNEQFF. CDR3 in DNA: TGCGCCAGCAGCTTACGAGGACGAGTCTACAATGAGCAGTTCTTC. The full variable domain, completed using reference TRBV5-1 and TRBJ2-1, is KAGVTQTPRYLIKTRGQQVTLSCSPISGHRSVSWYQQTPGQGLQFLFEYFSETQRNKGNFPGRFSGRQFSNSRSEMNVSTLELGDSALYLCASSLRGRVYNEQFFGPGTRLTVL.